This TCR beta chain was observed in a study of cytomegalovirus exposure and HLA in healthy donors. Study-wide results and limits: According to the study, around 180 TCR beta chains were cytomegalovirus-associated. Accurate prediction of most subjects' HLA-A and HLA-B alleles from TCR beta sequences was reported.

V shed 4 bases and J shed 0 bases, with 10 bases lying between them. The CDR3 sequence is 14 residues long. CDR1 and CDR2 from the germline V gene are LGHNA and YNFKEQ. With respect to this clone: The target antigen is unknown.

60 Vbeta and 13 Jbeta primers were used in PCR. Clones were read by immunoSEQ multiplex PCR, and TCRdb kept only the in-frame ones, dropping some. The profile covers 130,000 or so clones, with roughly three quarters appearing a single time and roughly 1.3% taken by the ten largest. The chain combines TRBV4-2 with TRBJ2-7; no clear D gene. The sequencing input was PBMCs. The receptor was derived from a woman aged 40 to 50 in good health and CMV-seronegative. DNA of the CDR3: TGTGCCAGCAGCCTTACTACAAACTCCTACGAGCAGTACTTC. It translates to CASSLTTNSYEQYF.